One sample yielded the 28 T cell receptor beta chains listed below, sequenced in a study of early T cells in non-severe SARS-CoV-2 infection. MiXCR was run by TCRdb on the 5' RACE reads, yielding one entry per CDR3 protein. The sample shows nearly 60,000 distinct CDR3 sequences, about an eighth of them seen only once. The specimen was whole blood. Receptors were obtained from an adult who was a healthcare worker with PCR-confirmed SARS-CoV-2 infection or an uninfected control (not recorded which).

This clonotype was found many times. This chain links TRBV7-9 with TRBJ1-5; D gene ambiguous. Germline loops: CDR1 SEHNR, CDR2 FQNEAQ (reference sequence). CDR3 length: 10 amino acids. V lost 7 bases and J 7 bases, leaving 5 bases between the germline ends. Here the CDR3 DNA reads TGTGCCAGCAAAGAACAGCCCCAGCATTTT. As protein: CASKEQPQHF.

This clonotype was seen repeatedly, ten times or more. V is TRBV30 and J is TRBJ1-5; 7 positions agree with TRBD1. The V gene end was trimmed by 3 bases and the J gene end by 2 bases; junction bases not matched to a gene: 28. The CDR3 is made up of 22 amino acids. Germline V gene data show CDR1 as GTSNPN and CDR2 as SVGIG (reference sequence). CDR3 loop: CAWSPQFTGVLSVGWGNQPQHF. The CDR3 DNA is TGTGCCTGGAGCCCGCAATTCACAGGGGTCCTCTCCGTGGGGTGGGGCAATCAGCCCCAGCATTTT.

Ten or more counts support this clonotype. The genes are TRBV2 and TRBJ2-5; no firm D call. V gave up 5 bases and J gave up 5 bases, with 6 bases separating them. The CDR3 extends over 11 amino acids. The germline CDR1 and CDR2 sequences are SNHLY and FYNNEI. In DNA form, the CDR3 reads TGTGCCAGCAGTTTTAGTGAGACCCAGTACTTC. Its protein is CASSFSETQYF.

CDR3 nucleotides: TGCAGCGTTGAGGCTAGCGGTTACAATGAGCAGTTCTTC. Its translation: CSVEASGYNEQFF. This chain connects TRBV29-1 to TRBJ2-1; TRBD2 agrees at 7 bases. Unmatched junction bases numbered 3, after V lost 3 bases and J lost 4 bases. There are 13 residues in the CDR3. Germline assignment: CDR1 SQVTM and CDR2 ANQGSEA.

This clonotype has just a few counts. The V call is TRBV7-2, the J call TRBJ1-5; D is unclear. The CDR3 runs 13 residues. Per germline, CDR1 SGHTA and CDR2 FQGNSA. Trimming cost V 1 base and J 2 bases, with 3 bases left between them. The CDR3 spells CASSLVRNQPQHF. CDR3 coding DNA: TGTGCCAGCAGCTTAGTTCGCAATCAGCCCCAGCATTTT.

The chain's CDR3 is CASSLAMSSGNNEQFF. The CDR3 DNA reads TGCGCCAGCAGCTTGGCGATGTCTAGCGGGAACAATGAGCAGTTCTTC. The genes are TRBV5-1 and TRBJ2-1, with 9 bases that match TRBD2. V gave up 0 bases and J gave up 5 bases; unmatched junction bases: 6. CDR1 is SGHRS and CDR2 is YFSETQ in the germline V gene. CDR3 size: 16 residues. Complete variable domain (other parts from reference TRBV5-1 and TRBJ2-1): KAGVTQTPRYLIKTRGQQVTLSCSPISGHRSVSWYQQTPGQGLQFLFEYFSETQRNKGNFPGRFSGRQFSNSRSEMNVSTLELGDSALYLCASSLAMSSGNNEQFFGPGTRLTVL.

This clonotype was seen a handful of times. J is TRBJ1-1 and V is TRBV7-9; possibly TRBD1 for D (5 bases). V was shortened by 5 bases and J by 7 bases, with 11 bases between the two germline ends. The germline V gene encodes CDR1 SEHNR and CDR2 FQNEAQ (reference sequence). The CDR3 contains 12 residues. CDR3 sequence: CASSKRGDEAFF. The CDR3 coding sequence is TGTGCCAGCAGCAAGAGGGGTGATGAAGCTTTCTTT.

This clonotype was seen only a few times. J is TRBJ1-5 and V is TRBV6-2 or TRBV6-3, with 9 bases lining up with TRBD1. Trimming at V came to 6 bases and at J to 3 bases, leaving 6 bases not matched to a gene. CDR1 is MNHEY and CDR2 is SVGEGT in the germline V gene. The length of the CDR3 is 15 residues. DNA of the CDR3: TGTGCCAGCAGCCCGGGGACAGGGAACAATCAGCCCCAGCATTTT. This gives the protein CASSPGTGNNQPQHF.

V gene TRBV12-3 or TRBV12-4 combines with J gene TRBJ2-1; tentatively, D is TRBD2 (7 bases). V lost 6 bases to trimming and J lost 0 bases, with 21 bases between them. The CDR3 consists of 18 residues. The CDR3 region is CASRPPSGGLSSYNEQFF. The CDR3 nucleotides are TGTGCCAGCAGGCCTCCTTCGGGGGGCCTAAGCTCCTACAATGAGCAGTTCTTC.

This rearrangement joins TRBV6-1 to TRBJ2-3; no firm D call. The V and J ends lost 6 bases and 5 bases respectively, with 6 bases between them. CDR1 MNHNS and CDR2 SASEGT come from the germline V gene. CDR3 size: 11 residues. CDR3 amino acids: CASSQIDTQYF. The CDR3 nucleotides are TGTGCCAGCAGCCAGATAGATACGCAGTATTTT.

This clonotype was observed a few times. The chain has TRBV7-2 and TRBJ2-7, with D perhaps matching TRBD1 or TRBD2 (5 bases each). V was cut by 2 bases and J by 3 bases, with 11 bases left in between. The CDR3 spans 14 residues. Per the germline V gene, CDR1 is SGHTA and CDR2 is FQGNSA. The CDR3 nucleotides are TGTGCCAGCAGCTTAAGAGGGACGATCTACGAGCAGTACTTC. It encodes CASSLRGTIYEQYF. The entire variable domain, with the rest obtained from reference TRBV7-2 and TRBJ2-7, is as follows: GAGVSQSPSNKVTEKGKDVELRCDPISGHTALYWYRQSLGQGLEFLIYFQGNSAPDKSGLPSDRFSAERTGGSVSTLTIQRTQQEDSAVYLCASSLRGTIYEQYFGPGTRLTVT.

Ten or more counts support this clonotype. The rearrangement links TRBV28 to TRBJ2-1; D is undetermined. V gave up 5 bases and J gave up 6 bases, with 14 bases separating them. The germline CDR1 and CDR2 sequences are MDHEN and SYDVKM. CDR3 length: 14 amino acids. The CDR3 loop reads CASSPIGRGNEQFF. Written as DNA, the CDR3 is TGTGCCAGCAGTCCAATCGGAAGAGGCAATGAGCAGTTCTTC.

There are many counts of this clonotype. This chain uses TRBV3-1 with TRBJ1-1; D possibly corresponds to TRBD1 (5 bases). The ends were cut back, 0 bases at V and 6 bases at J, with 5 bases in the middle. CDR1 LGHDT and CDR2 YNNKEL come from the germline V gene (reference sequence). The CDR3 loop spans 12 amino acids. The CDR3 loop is CASSQDRAEAFF. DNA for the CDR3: TGTGCCAGCAGCCAAGACAGGGCTGAAGCTTTCTTT.

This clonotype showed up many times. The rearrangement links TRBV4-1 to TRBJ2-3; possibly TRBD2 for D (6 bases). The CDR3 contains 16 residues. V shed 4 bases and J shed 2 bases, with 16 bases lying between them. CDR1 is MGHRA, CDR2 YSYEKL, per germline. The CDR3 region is CASSPSWRGSTDTQYF. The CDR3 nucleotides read TGCGCCAGCAGCCCGAGTTGGCGGGGTTCCACAGATACGCAGTATTTT.

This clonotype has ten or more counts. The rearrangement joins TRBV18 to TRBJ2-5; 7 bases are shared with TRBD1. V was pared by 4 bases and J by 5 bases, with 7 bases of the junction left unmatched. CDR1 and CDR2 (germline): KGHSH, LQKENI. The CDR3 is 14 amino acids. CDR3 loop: CASSLDRVGETQYF. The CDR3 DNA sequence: TGTGCCAGCTCACTCGACAGGGTGGGCGAGACCCAGTACTTC.

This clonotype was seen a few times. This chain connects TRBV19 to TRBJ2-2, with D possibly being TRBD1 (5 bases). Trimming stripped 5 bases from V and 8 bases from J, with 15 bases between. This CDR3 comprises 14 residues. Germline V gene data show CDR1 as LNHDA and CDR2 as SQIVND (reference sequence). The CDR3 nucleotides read TGTGCCAGTAGTCAACAGGCCATAAGGGGGGAGCTGTTTTTT. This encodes CASSQQAIRGELFF.

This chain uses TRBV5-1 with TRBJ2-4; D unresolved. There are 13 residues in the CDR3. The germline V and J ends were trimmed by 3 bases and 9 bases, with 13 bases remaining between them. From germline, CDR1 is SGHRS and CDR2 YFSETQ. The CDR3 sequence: CASSSETSGIQYF. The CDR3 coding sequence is TGCGCCAGCAGCTCGGAAACATCCGGCATTCAGTACTTC.

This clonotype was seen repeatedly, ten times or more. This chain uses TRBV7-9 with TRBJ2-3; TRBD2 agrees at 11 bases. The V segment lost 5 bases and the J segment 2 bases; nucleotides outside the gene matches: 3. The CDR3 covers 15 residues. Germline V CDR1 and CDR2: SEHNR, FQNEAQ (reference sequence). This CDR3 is CASSILAGDTDTQYF. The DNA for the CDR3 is TGTGCCAGCAGCATACTAGCGGGAGACACAGATACGCAGTATTTT.

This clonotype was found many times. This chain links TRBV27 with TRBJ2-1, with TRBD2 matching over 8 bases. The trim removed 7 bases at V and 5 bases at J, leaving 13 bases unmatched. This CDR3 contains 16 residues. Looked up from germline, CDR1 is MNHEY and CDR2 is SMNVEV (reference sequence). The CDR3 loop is CASNRGGGRPDNEQFF. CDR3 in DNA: TGTGCCAGCAACAGAGGAGGCGGGAGGCCAGACAATGAGCAGTTCTTC.

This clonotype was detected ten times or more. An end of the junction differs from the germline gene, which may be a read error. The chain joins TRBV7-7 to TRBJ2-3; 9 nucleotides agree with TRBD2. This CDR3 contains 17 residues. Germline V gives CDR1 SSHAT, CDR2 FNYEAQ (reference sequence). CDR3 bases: TGTGCTAGCAGCTTAGGTGCTAGCGGGGCCTTCACAGATACGCAGTATTTT. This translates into CASSLGASGAFTDTQYF. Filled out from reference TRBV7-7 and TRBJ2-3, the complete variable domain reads GAGVSQSPRYKVTKRGQDVTLRCDPISSHATLYWYQQALGQGPEFLTYFNYEAQPDKSGLPSDRFSAERPEGSISTLTIQRTEQRDSAMYRCASSLGASGAFTDTQYFGPGTRLTVL.

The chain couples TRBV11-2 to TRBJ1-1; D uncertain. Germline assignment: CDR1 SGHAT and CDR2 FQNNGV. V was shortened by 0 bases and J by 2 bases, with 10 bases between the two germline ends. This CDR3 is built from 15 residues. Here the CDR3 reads CASSLDLSHNTEAFF. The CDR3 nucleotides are TGTGCCAGCAGCTTAGATCTCAGTCACAACACTGAAGCTTTCTTT.

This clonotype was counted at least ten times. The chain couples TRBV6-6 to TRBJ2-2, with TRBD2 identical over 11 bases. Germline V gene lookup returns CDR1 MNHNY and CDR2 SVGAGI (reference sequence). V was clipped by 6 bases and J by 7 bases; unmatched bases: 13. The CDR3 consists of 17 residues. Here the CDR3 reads CASRPTSGGPSSGELFF. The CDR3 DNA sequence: TGTGCCAGCAGACCTACTAGCGGGGGCCCCTCCAGCGGGGAGCTGTTTTTT.

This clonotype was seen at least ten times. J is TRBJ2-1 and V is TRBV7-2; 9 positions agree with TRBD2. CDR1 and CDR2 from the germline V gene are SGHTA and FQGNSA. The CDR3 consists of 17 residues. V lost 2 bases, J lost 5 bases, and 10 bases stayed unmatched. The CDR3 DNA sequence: TGTGCCAGCAGCTTACCACTCCGCCTAGCGGGGCACAATGAGCAGTTCTTC. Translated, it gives CASSLPLRLAGHNEQFF.

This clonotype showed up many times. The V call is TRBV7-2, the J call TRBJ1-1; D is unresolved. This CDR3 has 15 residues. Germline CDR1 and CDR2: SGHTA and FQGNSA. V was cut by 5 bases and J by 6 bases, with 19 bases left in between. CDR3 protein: CASSIQWVGKAEAFF. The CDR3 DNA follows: TGTGCCAGCAGCATCCAATGGGTCGGCAAGGCTGAAGCTTTCTTT.

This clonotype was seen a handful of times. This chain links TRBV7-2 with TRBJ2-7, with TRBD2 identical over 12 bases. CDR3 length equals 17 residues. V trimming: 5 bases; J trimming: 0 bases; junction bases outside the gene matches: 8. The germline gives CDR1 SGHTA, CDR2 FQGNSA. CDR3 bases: TGTGCCAGCAGCCGGGAGGGACTAGCGGGTACCTCCTACGAGCAGTACTTC. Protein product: CASSREGLAGTSYEQYF.

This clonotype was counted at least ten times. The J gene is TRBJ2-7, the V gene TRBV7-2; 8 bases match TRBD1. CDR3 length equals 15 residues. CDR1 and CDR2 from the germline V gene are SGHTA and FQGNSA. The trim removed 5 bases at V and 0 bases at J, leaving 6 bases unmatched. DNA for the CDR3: TGTGCCAGCAGCCGGACAGGGCAGAGCTCCTACGAGCAGTACTTC. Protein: CASSRTGQSSYEQYF.

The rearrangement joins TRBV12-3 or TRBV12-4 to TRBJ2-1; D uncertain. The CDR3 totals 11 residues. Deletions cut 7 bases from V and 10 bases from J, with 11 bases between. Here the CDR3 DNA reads TGTGCCAGCATAGACGTAAACGAGCAGTTCTTC. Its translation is CASIDVNEQFF.

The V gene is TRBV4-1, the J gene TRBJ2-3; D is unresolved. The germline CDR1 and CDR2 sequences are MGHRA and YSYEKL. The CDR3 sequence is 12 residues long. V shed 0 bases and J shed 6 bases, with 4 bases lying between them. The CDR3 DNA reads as TGCGCCAGCAGCCAAGAAAGGGATACGCAGTATTTT. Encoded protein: CASSQERDTQYF.